The 28 T cell receptor beta chains presented below share a single source sample, sequenced in a study of CD8 T cells in ankylosing spondylitis. Broader study findings: Within ankylosing spondylitis blood, a TCR beta motif made up of several highly homologous variants appeared to be characteristic.

Via MiXCR, TCRdb re-called the 5' RACE reads, giving one row per CDR3 protein. The top ten hold 0.51% of the sample, which has some 840,000 distinct CDR3 sequences, about 11% seen once. Their target antigens are unknown. Sample: blood, either unsorted or a sorted T cell fraction (not recorded which). The receptors shown here come from a male donor with ankylosing spondylitis.

This clonotype has at least ten counts. The chain carries TRBV10-3 and TRBJ2-4, with D maybe TRBD2 (6 bases). V gave up 11 bases and J gave up 8 bases, with 16 bases separating them. The CDR3 loop spans 12 amino acids. Germline CDR1 reads ENHRY; CDR2 reads SYGVKD. This CDR3 reads CASSGGWHIQYF. CDR3 coding DNA: TGTGCCTCCTCTGGGGGGTGGCACATTCAGTACTTC.

This clonotype was counted only a few times. J is TRBJ1-1 and V is TRBV5-1; tentatively, D is TRBD1 (6 bases). CDR3 length: 14 residues. V was trimmed by 3 bases and J by 5 bases, leaving 14 bases between them. Germline V gives CDR1 SGHRS, CDR2 YFSETQ. This CDR3 is CASSSGAPRTEAFF. CDR3 bases: TGCGCCAGCAGCTCGGGGGCCCCGAGGACTGAAGCTTTCTTT.

On this clonotype: A read error is possible here, since a much larger clone lies one base away. This CDR3 is CDSSLGGIDGELFF. Written as DNA, the CDR3 is TGTGACAGCAGCTTAGGGGGTATCGACGGGGAGCTGTTTTTT. The V and J genes are TRBV5-5 and TRBJ2-2; D is possibly TRBD1 (6 bases). In germline, CDR1 is SGHKS, CDR2 YYEKEE (reference sequence). CDR3 size: 14 residues.

V gene TRBV6-1 combines with J gene TRBJ1-3; 7 bases are a match to TRBD1. The germline gives CDR1 MNHNS, CDR2 SASEGT. V lost 4 bases and J lost 8; bases outside the gene matches: 8. The CDR3 consists of 14 residues. The CDR3 coding sequence is TGTGCCAGCAGTGGACGGACAGGAGCCTACACCATATATTTT. Its protein product is CASSGRTGAYTIYF.

This clonotype has a count of ten or more. The chain links TRBV12-3 or TRBV12-4 to TRBJ2-3, with 11 positions matching TRBD2. With V trimmed by 6 bases and J by 3 bases, 8 bases remained unmatched. The CDR3 runs to 16 residues. DNA for the CDR3: TGTGCCAGCAGCCGTACTAGCGGGAGTCGAACAGATACGCAGTATTTT. Translation gives CASSRTSGSRTDTQYF.

This clonotype was seen just once. CDR3 protein: CASSAGRATNSPLHF. DNA of the CDR3: TGTGCCAGCAGTGCGGGAAGGGCGACCAATTCACCCCTCCACTTT. The chain has TRBV27 and TRBJ1-6, with no clear D. Germline V gene sequence: CDR1 MNHEY, CDR2 SMNVEV (reference sequence). CDR3 size: 15 residues. Between the trimmed V and J ends, which lost 5 bases and 7 bases, there was a span of 15 bases.

This clonotype was detected a few times. The V call is TRBV15, the J call TRBJ2-1; D call uncertain. This CDR3 contains 13 residues. V was shortened by 3 bases and J by 5 bases, with 8 bases between the two germline ends. Germline CDR1 is LNHNV and CDR2 is YYDKDF (reference sequence). CDR3 bases: TGTGCCACCAGCAGGGACCCGGACAATGAGCAGTTCTTC. This sequence encodes CATSRDPDNEQFF.

Only a few counts were recorded for this clonotype. The chain has TRBV12-3 or TRBV12-4 and TRBJ1-2; D is perhaps TRBD1 (5 bases). Trimming cost V 6 bases and J 4 bases, with 12 bases left between them. The CDR3 sequence is 13 residues long. This chain's CDR3 is CASSRDVVYGYTF. The CDR3 nucleotides are TGTGCCAGCAGCAGGGACGTGGTCTATGGCTACACCTTC.

Written as DNA, the CDR3 is TGCAGTGCTAGACCATACTACCCTCCCTACGAGCAGTACTTC. It translates to CSARPYYPPYEQYF. The chain carries TRBV20-1 and TRBJ2-7; D uncertain. V was trimmed by 2 bases and J by 2 bases, leaving 13 bases between them. The CDR3 runs to 14 residues. Germline CDR1 and CDR2: DFQATT and SNEGSKA (reference sequence).

The chain recombines TRBV4-3 with TRBJ1-2; no definite D call. Trimming removed 1 base from V and 5 bases from J, with 14 bases in between. Germline assignment: CDR1 LGHNA and CDR2 YSLEER. This CDR3 is 15 amino acids long. CDR3 in DNA: TGCGCCAGCAGCCAAGGGGGTCTAGGCGCGTATGGCTACACCTTC. As protein: CASSQGGLGAYGYTF.

The chain uses TRBV20-1 and TRBJ2-5; the D gene is possibly TRBD1 (5 bases). This CDR3 has 14 amino acids. Germline loops: CDR1 DFQATT, CDR2 SNEGSKA (reference sequence). V was trimmed by 7 bases and J by 5 bases, leaving 20 bases between them. This CDR3 is CSVHSGAVGETQYF. CDR3 coding DNA: TGCAGTGTCCACTCTGGGGCCGTCGGGGAGACCCAGTACTTC.

This clonotype came up once. V and J are TRBV11-2 and TRBJ2-6, with TRBD2 matching 8 bases. The germline V gene encodes CDR1 SGHAT and CDR2 FQNNGV. V dropped 0 bases and J dropped 0; count of bases not matched to a gene: 4. CDR3 length equals 18 residues. The CDR3 loop is CASSLDLAGYSGANVLTF. DNA of the CDR3: TGTGCCAGCAGCTTAGACCTAGCGGGCTACTCTGGGGCCAACGTCCTGACTTTC.

The V call is TRBV20-1, the J call TRBJ2-3, with 11 positions matching TRBD2. The V segment lost 5 bases and the J segment 2 bases; nucleotides outside the gene matches: 3. CDR3 size: 14 residues. Germline-derived CDR1 and CDR2 are DFQATT and SNEGSKA (reference sequence). CDR3 in amino acids: CSAVAGGPTDTQYF. CDR3 in DNA: TGCAGTGCTGTAGCGGGAGGGCCCACAGATACGCAGTATTTT.

The gene calls are TRBV20-1 and TRBJ2-3, with TRBD1 as a possible D gene (7 bases). This CDR3 has 14 residues. Germline assignment: CDR1 DFQATT and CDR2 SNEGSKA (reference sequence). With 6 bases removed from V and 3 bases from J, the gap between germline ends came to 16 bases. The CDR3 reads CSAAIQGGTDTQYF. CDR3 nucleotides: TGCAGTGCCGCCATCCAGGGGGGAACAGATACGCAGTATTTT.

The chain joins TRBV9 to TRBJ2-6; D is unresolved. Germline assignment: CDR1 SGDLS and CDR2 YYNGEE. The V end was cut by 6 bases, the J end by 1 base, with 14 bases between. This CDR3 is 16 amino acids long. DNA of the CDR3: TGTGCCAGCACCTCCGTAGGTACGTCTGGGGCCAACGTCCTGACTTTC. It encodes CASTSVGTSGANVLTF.

The chain employs TRBV6-2 or TRBV6-3 and TRBJ2-1; D possibly corresponds to TRBD2 (6 bases). The CDR3 consists of 20 residues. V gave up 5 bases and J gave up 0 bases, with 26 bases separating them. In germline, CDR1 is MNHEY, CDR2 SVGEGT. The chain's CDR3 is CASSHPGGSGIRSSYNEQFF. CDR3 in DNA: TGTGCCAGCAGTCACCCCGGGGGTAGCGGAATAAGGAGCTCCTACAATGAGCAGTTCTTC.

This clonotype came up many times. In DNA form, the CDR3 reads TGCAGCGCTCCTCTAGCGGGAGTCTACAATGAGCAGTTCTTC. It encodes CSAPLAGVYNEQFF. The chain links TRBV29-1 to TRBJ2-1, with 10 bases aligning to TRBD2. In germline, CDR1 is SQVTM, CDR2 ANQGSEA. The CDR3 sequence is 14 residues long. The J segment lost 3 bases and the V segment lost 7 bases, leaving 6 bases of the junction unmatched.

The chain is built from TRBV28 and TRBJ1-2; 7 bases align to TRBD1. Germline CDR1 MDHEN, CDR2 SYDVKM. This CDR3 contains 15 residues. V was pared by 2 bases and J by 3 bases, with 6 bases of the junction left unmatched. For the CDR3, the DNA is TGTGCCAGCAGTTTAGGGACAGCGTTTGACTATGGCTACACCTTC. It yields the protein CASSLGTAFDYGYTF.

This clonotype showed up just a few times. The V call is TRBV2, the J call TRBJ1-1; D is unclear. The CDR3 sequence is 14 residues long. Trimming took 3 bases from V and 2 from J, leaving 10 bases between them. The germline gives CDR1 SNHLY, CDR2 FYNNEI. The chain's CDR3 is CASSEMGSNTEAFF. CDR3 nucleotide sequence: TGTGCCAGCAGTGAGATGGGGAGTAACACTGAAGCTTTCTTT. The full variable domain, rest sourced from reference TRBV2 and TRBJ1-1, is EPEVTQTPSHQVTQMGQEVILRCVPISNHLYFYWYRQILGQKVEFLVSFYNNEISEKSEIFDDQFSVERPDGSNFTLKIRSTKLEDSAMYFCASSEMGSNTEAFFGQGTRLTVV.

The CDR3, as DNA: TGTGCCAGCAGTTACCCGGGACTAGCGGGAAGGAATGAGCAGTTCTTC. Its translation is CASSYPGLAGRNEQFF. This sequence joins TRBV6-5 and TRBJ2-1; 13 nucleotides align to TRBD2. Unmatched junction bases numbered 5, after V lost 2 bases and J lost 7 bases. Germline V CDR1 and CDR2: MNHEY, SVGAGI. The CDR3 totals 16 residues.

The CDR3 loop is CASTALPGGGGYTF. The CDR3 nucleotides are TGTGCCAGCACCGCACTCCCAGGGGGGGGTGGCTACACCTTC. The V call is TRBV6-1, the J call TRBJ1-2; TRBD1 aligns across 7 bases. CDR3 length: 14 residues. Germline values: CDR1 MNHNS, CDR2 SASEGT. V dropped 7 bases and J dropped 7; count of bases not matched to a gene: 12.

This clonotype has only a few counts. This chain links TRBV5-1 with TRBJ1-1, with D possibly matching TRBD1 (6 bases). Trimming removed 2 bases at V and 1 base at J, with 9 bases between. CDR1 is SGHRS and CDR2 is YFSETQ in the germline V gene. The CDR3 runs to 14 residues. This chain's CDR3 is CASSFVRGNTEAFF. CDR3 DNA sequence: TGCGCCAGCAGCTTTGTCAGGGGGAACACTGAAGCTTTCTTT. The variable domain in full, with the rest retrieved from reference TRBV5-1 and TRBJ1-1, is KAGVTQTPRYLIKTRGQQVTLSCSPISGHRSVSWYQQTPGQGLQFLFEYFSETQRNKGNFPGRFSGRQFSNSRSEMNVSTLELGDSALYLCASSFVRGNTEAFFGQGTRLTVV.

This clonotype was counted at least ten times. The chain recombines TRBV20-1 with TRBJ1-2; D perhaps matches TRBD1 (5 bases). Trimming pared 5 bases from V and 1 base from J, leaving 14 bases between. The V gene's germline CDR1 is DFQATT and CDR2 SNEGSKA (reference sequence). This CDR3 comprises 14 residues. DNA for the CDR3: TGCAGTGCTTACCGACCGGGACTTAACTATGGCTACACCTTC. As protein: CSAYRPGLNYGYTF.

This clonotype was counted many times. The chain joins TRBV7-2 to TRBJ1-2; no firm D call. Trimming pared 0 bases from V and 1 base from J, leaving 6 bases between. The germline V gene has CDR1 SGHTA and CDR2 FQGNSA. This CDR3 is 14 amino acids long. CDR3 region: CASSLARSNYGYTF. CDR3 DNA sequence: TGTGCCAGCAGCTTAGCGCGCAGTAACTATGGCTACACCTTC.

This clonotype was seen a handful of times. The V and J genes are TRBV29-1 and TRBJ2-3; D gene unclear. The germline V gene encodes CDR1 SQVTM and CDR2 ANQGSEA. The V end was cut by 4 bases, the J end by 1 base, with 12 bases between. The CDR3 has 14 residues. Here the CDR3 DNA reads TGCAGCGTTGCCCAGCGATCAGGCACAGATACGCAGTATTTT. Protein: CSVAQRSGTDTQYF.

CDR3 nucleotide sequence: TGTGCCAGCACCTTATTCCAGAGCAATCAGCCCCAGCATTTT. Translation: CASTLFQSNQPQHF. The J gene is TRBJ1-5, the V gene TRBV12-3 or TRBV12-4, with D unclear. Deletions cut 7 bases from V and 1 base from J, with 11 bases between. This CDR3 spans 14 amino acids.

The table lists this clonotype with a few counts. V usage is TRBV7-2 and J usage is TRBJ2-7, with 10 bases lining up with TRBD2. The trim removed 2 bases at V and 2 bases at J, leaving 3 bases unmatched. The CDR3 has 15 residues. From germline, CDR1 is SGHTA and CDR2 FQGNSA. The CDR3 nucleotides read TGTGCCAGCAGCTTAACCGGGACTAGCGCCTACGAGCAGTACTTC. Protein: CASSLTGTSAYEQYF.

This clonotype was detected a few times. This chain uses TRBV7-2 with TRBJ2-7; no reliable D call. The germline V gene encodes CDR1 SGHTA and CDR2 FQGNSA. The CDR3 contains 12 residues. Trimming pared 4 bases from V and 6 bases from J, leaving 10 bases between. CDR3 sequence (DNA): TGTGCCAGCAGCTGGCAATACCGCGAGCAGTACTTC. Its translation is CASSWQYREQYF.